Following are 7 T cell receptor beta chains from one sample sequenced in a study of T cell responses to AZD1222 COVID-19 vaccine. Profiled with immunoSEQ multiplex PCR; TCRdb holds only in-frame clones, not every one. The table records approximately 150,000 clones, roughly 92% of them present only once. The sample was peripheral blood, taken on day 0 of AZD1222 vaccination. These receptors all stem from an adult in good health.

This chain links TRBV9 with TRBJ2-2, with TRBD2 matching over 9 bases. CDR3 size: 17 residues. V shed 0 bases and J 5 bases; nucleotides not matched to a gene: 8. CDR1 and CDR2 from the germline V gene are SGDLS and YYNGEE. CDR3 sequence reads: CASSVAAGGLRTGELFF. Here the CDR3 DNA reads TGTGCCAGCAGCGTAGCGGCGGGAGGGTTGAGGACCGGGGAGCTGTTTTTT.

The rearrangement links TRBV27 to TRBJ2-1; D uncertain. The CDR3 is 12 amino acids. Trimming removed 5 bases at V and 4 bases at J, with 6 bases between. Germline V lookup: CDR1 MNHEY, CDR2 SMNVEV (reference sequence). CDR3 in amino acids: CASSQGYNEQFF. CDR3 nucleotide sequence: TGTGCCAGCAGTCAAGGGTACAATGAGCAGTTCTTC.

CDR3 in amino acids: CASSAEGANYNEQFF. Here the CDR3 DNA reads TGTGCCAGCAGCGCAGAGGGAGCGAACTACAATGAGCAGTTCTTC. The chain links TRBV9 to TRBJ2-1, with D maybe TRBD2 (5 bases). V lost 3 bases and J lost 3, with 13 bases in between. The CDR3 loop spans 15 amino acids. The germline CDR1 and CDR2 sequences are SGDLS and YYNGEE. The entire variable domain, with the rest obtained from reference TRBV9 and TRBJ2-1, is as follows: DSGVTQTPKHLITATGQRVTLRCSPRSGDLSVYWYQQSLDQGLQFLIQYYNGEERAKGNILERFSAQQFPDLHSELNLSSLELGDSALYFCASSAEGANYNEQFFGPGTRLTVL.

This chain links TRBV9 with TRBJ1-3; 10 bases align to TRBD1. This CDR3 has 16 amino acids. Trimming cost V 4 bases and J 7 bases; bases outside gene matches: 11. Germline V gene lookup returns CDR1 SGDLS and CDR2 YYNGEE. CDR3 protein: CASSITPGQGRNTIYF. In nucleotides, the CDR3 is TGTGCCAGCAGCATCACACCGGGACAGGGGCGGAACACCATATATTTT. Looking up the rest from reference TRBV9 and TRBJ1-3 gives the full variable domain: DSGVTQTPKHLITATGQRVTLRCSPRSGDLSVYWYQQSLDQGLQFLIQYYNGEERAKGNILERFSAQQFPDLHSELNLSSLELGDSALYFCASSITPGQGRNTIYFGEGSWLTVV.

With respect to this clone: The same CDR3 can be traced to other DNA sequences in this sample. V gene TRBV27 combines with J gene TRBJ2-7; TRBD1 is a possible D gene (6 bases). From germline, CDR1 is MNHEY and CDR2 SMNVEV (reference sequence). V lost 0 bases and J 1 base, leaving 7 bases between the germline ends. CDR3 length equals 14 residues. The CDR3 DNA reads TGTGCCAGCAGTTTATCGAGGGGGTCCTACGAGCAGTACTTC. This sequence encodes CASSLSRGSYEQYF.

The rearrangement uses TRBV18 and TRBJ1-6; D remains unclear. V lost 3 bases to trimming and J lost 7 bases, with 10 bases between them. The germline V gene encodes CDR1 KGHSH and CDR2 LQKENI. There are 14 residues in the CDR3. CDR3 sequence: CASSPMIGNSPLHF. The CDR3 DNA sequence: TGTGCCAGCTCACCTATGATCGGAAATTCACCCCTCCACTTT.

The chain uses TRBV6-5 and TRBJ1-6; D gene unclear. Per germline, CDR1 MNHEY and CDR2 SVGAGI. Trimming removed 3 bases at V and 5 bases at J, with 11 bases between. The CDR3 consists of 15 residues. CDR3 nucleotide sequence: TGTGCCAGCAGTTATACCTGGGGAAATAATTCACCCCTCCACTTT. Protein: CASSYTWGNNSPLHF.